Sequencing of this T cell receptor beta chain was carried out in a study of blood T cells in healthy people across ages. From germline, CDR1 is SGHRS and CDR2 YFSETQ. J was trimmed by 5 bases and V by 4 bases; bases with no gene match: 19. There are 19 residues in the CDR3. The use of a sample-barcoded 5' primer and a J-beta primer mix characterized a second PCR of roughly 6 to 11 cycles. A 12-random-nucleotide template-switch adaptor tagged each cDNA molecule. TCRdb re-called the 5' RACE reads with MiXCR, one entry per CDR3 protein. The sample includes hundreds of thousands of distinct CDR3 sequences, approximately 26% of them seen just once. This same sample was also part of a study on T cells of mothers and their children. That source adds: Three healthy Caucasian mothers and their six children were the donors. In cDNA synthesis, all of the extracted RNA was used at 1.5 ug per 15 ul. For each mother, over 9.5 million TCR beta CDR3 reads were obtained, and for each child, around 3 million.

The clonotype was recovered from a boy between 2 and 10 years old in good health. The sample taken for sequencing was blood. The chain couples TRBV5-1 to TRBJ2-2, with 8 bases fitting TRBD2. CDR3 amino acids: CASSLAPSGLRVRTGELFF. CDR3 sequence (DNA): TGCGCCAGCAGCCTTGCCCCTAGCGGGTTACGAGTGCGGACCGGGGAGCTGTTTTTT. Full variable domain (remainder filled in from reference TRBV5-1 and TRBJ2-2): KAGVTQTPRYLIKTRGQQVTLSCSPISGHRSVSWYQQTPGQGLQFLFEYFSETQRNKGNFPGRFSGRQFSNSRSEMNVSTLELGDSALYLCASSLAPSGLRVRTGELFFGEGSRLTVL.